One sample yielded the 32 T cell receptor beta chains listed below, sequenced in a study of regulatory T cells in long-lasting Graves disease. Time point defined: persistent/refractory GD, antithyroid drugs over 5 years with positive TRAb. Following extraction of RNA from PBMCs, that RNA was used to make the TCR library. Combining iRepertoire HTBI primers with Arm-PCR of CDR3 regions, the authors built TCR beta libraries. TCRdb reanalysed the multiplex PCR reads using MiXCR and keeps one entry per CDR3 protein. The table has 250,000 to 300,000 distinct CDR3 sequences, approximately 20% seen once. This specimen consisted of peripheral blood mononuclear cells (PBMCs), obtained when the disease was refractory, from a patient treated with antithyroid drugs. These receptor sequences come from a female donor with Graves disease.

The chain joins TRBV6-9 to TRBJ2-6, with TRBD2 matching 7 bases. Looked up from germline, CDR1 is MNHGY and CDR2 is SVAAGI. This CDR3 comprises 15 residues. Trimming at V came to 5 bases and at J to 4 bases, leaving 5 bases not matched to a gene. The CDR3 sequence: CASSEGGAGANVLTF. The CDR3 region has the DNA TGTGCCAGCAGTGAGGGAGGGGCCGGGGCCAACGTCCTGACTTTC.

V gene TRBV20-1 combines with J gene TRBJ2-5, with 7 bases lining up with TRBD1. The V and J ends lost 0 bases and 0 bases, in that order; junction bases with no gene match: 10. The length of the CDR3 is 17 residues. Germline V gene sequence: CDR1 DFQATT, CDR2 SNEGSKA (reference sequence). CDR3 amino acids: CSARDSLGTDNQETQYF. Written as DNA, the CDR3 is TGCAGTGCTAGAGATAGTCTTGGGACAGATAACCAAGAGACCCAGTACTTC.

The genes are TRBV7-2 and TRBJ2-3; 8 bases map to TRBD2. Germline V gene lookup returns CDR1 SGHTA and CDR2 FQGNSA. This CDR3 contains 19 residues. V shed 3 bases and J 0 bases; nucleotides not matched to a gene: 14. The CDR3 DNA sequence: TGTGCCAGCAGCTTTAACCCCCGGACTAGCTTCTATAGCACAGATACGCAGTATTTT. Translation: CASSFNPRTSFYSTDTQYF.

This clonotype was recorded a few times. The CDR3 DNA reads as TGTGCCACCGGGTCAACCGGGGAGCTGTTTTTT. This gives the protein CATGSTGELFF. The chain links TRBV24-1 to TRBJ2-2; D is ambiguous. Germline CDR1 and CDR2: KGHDR and SFDVKD. Trimming stripped 9 bases from V and 5 bases from J, with 6 bases between. CDR3 length: 11 residues.

The rearrangement uses TRBV28 and TRBJ1-6; possibly TRBD1 for D (5 bases). This CDR3 spans 15 amino acids. The V end lost 4 bases, the J end lost 13 bases, and 20 bases lay between the germline ends. CDR1 and CDR2 from the germline V gene are MDHEN and SYDVKM. CDR3 sequence (DNA): TGTGCCAGCAGTTATGCCGACAGACCTTTGGGGCCCCTCCACTTT. Amino acid sequence: CASSYADRPLGPLHF. Looking up the rest from reference TRBV28 and TRBJ1-6 gives the full variable domain: DVKVTQSSRYLVKRTGEKVFLECVQDMDHENMFWYRQDPGLGLRLIYFSYDVKMKEKGDIPEGYSVSREKKERFSLILESASTNQTSMYLCASSYADRPLGPLHFGNGTRLTVT.

This clonotype was counted ten times or more. The chain joins TRBV30 to TRBJ2-5, with 7 bases lining up with TRBD1. Germline CDR1 is GTSNPN and CDR2 is SVGIG (reference sequence). The CDR3 is 14 residues long. V lost 2 bases to trimming and J lost 3 bases; unmatched junction nucleotides: 6. CDR3 sequence (DNA): TGTGCCTGGAGTCCACGGGACAGAGAAGAGACCCAGTACTTC. This codes for CAWSPRDREETQYF.

As regards this clonotype: One end of the junction varies from germline; a read error may be responsible. The genes are TRBV6-2 or TRBV6-3 and TRBJ2-7; TRBD1 might be the D (6 bases). The CDR3 consists of 14 residues. Germline V gene sequence: CDR1 MNHEY, CDR2 SVGEGT. The CDR3 DNA reads TGTGCCAGCAACATTGGGACACCTCGCTACGATCAGTACTTC. Its protein product is CASNIGTPRYDQYF.

This clonotype was detected a few times. The chain is built from TRBV19 and TRBJ2-2; TRBD1 matches at 11 bases. Germline V gives CDR1 LNHDA, CDR2 SQIVND (reference sequence). J gave up 4 bases and V 11 bases, and 6 bases lay outside the gene matches. This CDR3 comprises 14 residues. The CDR3 coding sequence is TGTGCCTGCCGGGACAGGGGGAGCACCGGGGAGCTGTTTTTT. Encoded protein: CACRDRGSTGELFF.

The J gene is TRBJ2-7, the V gene TRBV28, with D perhaps matching TRBD1 (6 bases). Germline V gives CDR1 MDHEN, CDR2 SYDVKM. This CDR3 spans 14 amino acids. Trimming left V 10 bases short and J 5 bases short, with 21 bases between. CDR3 sequence (DNA): TGTGCCATCTCACAGGGTGGTCCCCTTAACGAGCAGTACTTC. As protein: CAISQGGPLNEQYF.

The chain recombines TRBV12-3 or TRBV12-4 with TRBJ2-7; D is unresolved. This CDR3 is 13 amino acids long. V dropped 8 bases and J dropped 0 bases, with 11 bases sitting between them. The CDR3 region has the DNA TGTGCCAGCTCGCCGCGATACTCCTACGAGCAGTACTTC. Protein sequence: CASSPRYSYEQYF.

The rearrangement uses TRBV5-1 and TRBJ1-2; D is possibly TRBD1 (5 bases). Germline lookup yields CDR1 SGHRS and CDR2 YFSETQ. V lost 1 base and J lost 3, with 10 bases in between. The CDR3 is 14 residues long. The CDR3 region is CASSLYGGDYGYTF. The CDR3 DNA follows: TGCGCCAGCAGCTTGTATGGGGGGGACTATGGCTACACCTTC.

This clonotype showed up many times. V usage is TRBV12-3 or TRBV12-4 and J usage is TRBJ2-5; 7 positions match TRBD2. The CDR3 length is 14 residues. Trimming removed 6 bases from V and 3 bases from J; junction bases left unmatched: 7. This CDR3 reads CASSRDGGEETQYF. CDR3 in DNA: TGTGCCAGCAGCCGTGATGGGGGGGAAGAGACCCAGTACTTC.

The table lists this clonotype with many counts. This chain links TRBV2 with TRBJ2-5; no clear D gene. Trimming shortened V by 7 bases and J by 5 bases, and 8 bases separated the two germline ends. The V gene's germline CDR1 is SNHLY and CDR2 FYNNEI. The CDR3 has 11 amino acids. CDR3 protein: CASKMGETQYF. Written as DNA, the CDR3 is TGTGCCAGCAAGATGGGGGAGACCCAGTACTTC. Combining the CDR3 with reference TRBV2 and TRBJ2-5 gives the whole variable domain EPEVTQTPSHQVTQMGQEVILRCVPISNHLYFYWYRQILGQKVEFLVSFYNNEISEKSEIFDDQFSVERPDGSNFTLKIRSTKLEDSAMYFCASKMGETQYFGPGTRLLVL.

The chain is built from TRBV7-9 and TRBJ1-1, with a possible D match to TRBD1 (5 bases). Germline CDR1 and CDR2: SEHNR and FQNEAQ (reference sequence). CDR3 length: 14 residues. V lost 1 base to trimming and J lost 5 bases, with 11 bases between them. This CDR3 is CASSLEGRWTEAFF. CDR3 nucleotide sequence: TGTGCCAGCAGCTTAGAGGGGAGGTGGACTGAAGCTTTCTTT.

This clonotype was seen more than once but under ten times. The chain joins TRBV9 to TRBJ2-4; the D call may be TRBD1 or TRBD2 (5 bases each). The CDR3 extends over 15 amino acids. Trimming left V 4 bases short and J 2 bases short, with 13 bases between. In germline, CDR1 is SGDLS, CDR2 YYNGEE. The CDR3 sequence: CASSPREGPKNIQYF. The CDR3 DNA is TGTGCCAGCAGCCCTCGAGAGGGGCCCAAAAACATTCAGTACTTC.

This clonotype was seen once. The chain carries TRBV19 and TRBJ2-5, with D hard to call. Trimming cost V 3 bases and J 5 bases, with 10 bases left between them. The CDR3 spans 13 residues. CDR1 is LNHDA, CDR2 SQIVND, per germline (reference sequence). The CDR3 sequence: CASSMGGVETQYF. CDR3 in DNA: TGTGCCAGTAGTATGGGCGGAGTGGAGACCCAGTACTTC.

In its sample, this clonotype was seen a few times. CDR3 DNA sequence: TGTGCCAGCAGCTTTGAGGGACAGGCCATTGGCTCACCCCTCCACTTT. Translation: CASSFEGQAIGSPLHF. The V and J genes are TRBV7-2 and TRBJ1-6; 8 positions match TRBD1. There are 16 residues in the CDR3. CDR1 is SGHTA and CDR2 is FQGNSA in the germline V gene. The V and J ends lost 3 bases and 10 bases, in that order; junction bases with no gene match: 11.

The table lists this clonotype with many counts. The gene calls are TRBV3-1 and TRBJ1-2; 9 nucleotides match TRBD1. With 0 bases clipped from V and 7 bases from J, the junction kept 9 bases outside the gene matches. Germline CDR1 LGHDT, CDR2 YNNKEL (reference sequence). The CDR3 spans 16 residues. CDR3 DNA: TGTGCCAGCAGCCAAGACATCACAGGGGGCGATGTTGGCTACACCTTC. Its protein product is CASSQDITGGDVGYTF.

The CDR3 DNA is TGTGCCAGCAGTCTGACAGGGCTCAACACCATATATTTT. Translation gives CASSLTGLNTIYF. This rearrangement joins TRBV6-2 or TRBV6-3 to TRBJ1-3; 7 nucleotides match TRBD1. Germline CDR1 and CDR2: MNHEY and SVGEGT. With 5 bases clipped from V and 7 bases from J, the junction kept 5 bases outside the gene matches. CDR3 length: 13 residues.

The gene calls are TRBV7-9 and TRBJ2-7, with D possibly being TRBD2 (6 bases). The CDR3 consists of 14 residues. V dropped 3 bases and J dropped 2 bases, with 11 bases sitting between them. The germline V gene encodes CDR1 SEHNR and CDR2 FQNEAQ (reference sequence). The CDR3 loop is CASSFGGYTYEQYF. For the CDR3, the DNA is TGTGCCAGCAGCTTTGGGGGGTACACCTACGAGCAGTACTTC.

Ten or more counts support this clonotype. This rearrangement joins TRBV12-3 or TRBV12-4 to TRBJ1-5; D is possibly TRBD1 (5 bases). The CDR3 spans 15 residues. Trimming stripped 6 bases from V and 3 bases from J, with 15 bases between. Here the CDR3 DNA reads TGTGCCAGCAGCCCACCCGGGGCCATCAATCAGCCCCAGCATTTT. This gives the protein CASSPPGAINQPQHF.

This clonotype occurred many times. This chain joins TRBV7-9 and TRBJ2-5; D perhaps matches TRBD1 (5 bases). V was clipped by 5 bases and J by 1 base, with 14 bases between them. This CDR3 has 15 residues. Germline V gene sequence: CDR1 SEHNR, CDR2 FQNEAQ (reference sequence). CDR3 coding DNA: TGTGCCAGCAGCCTATCAGGGCAACCCCAAGAGACCCAGTACTTC. Encoded protein: CASSLSGQPQETQYF.

The chain combines TRBV6-5 with TRBJ1-5; 7 bases align to TRBD1. CDR1 is MNHEY, CDR2 SVGAGI, per germline. The CDR3 consists of 15 residues. Trimming at V came to 0 bases and at J to 1 base, leaving 0 bases not matched to a gene. Here the CDR3 reads CASSYSGQSNQPQHF. CDR3 DNA: TGTGCCAGCAGTTACTCGGGACAGAGCAATCAGCCCCAGCATTTT.

This clonotype was seen many times. The J gene is TRBJ1-3, the V gene TRBV11-2; no clear D. V gave up 4 bases and J gave up 0 bases, with 7 bases separating them. Germline V gene sequence: CDR1 SGHAT, CDR2 FQNNGV. The CDR3 length is 14 residues. CDR3 protein: CASSSISSGNTIYF. CDR3 coding DNA: TGTGCCAGCAGCTCAATAAGCTCTGGAAACACCATATATTTT.

This clonotype has ten or more counts. The J gene is TRBJ1-1, the V gene TRBV20-1; the match to TRBD1 covers 8 bases. Trimming cost V 2 bases and J 3 bases; bases outside gene matches: 5. The CDR3 extends over 14 amino acids. Germline values: CDR1 DFQATT, CDR2 SNEGSKA (reference sequence). DNA for the CDR3: TGCAGTGCTAGAAGGACAGGGCCGGACACTGAAGCTTTCTTT. Protein sequence: CSARRTGPDTEAFF.

This clonotype appeared many times. The chain links TRBV2 to TRBJ2-7; D is unresolved. The CDR3 contains 18 residues. The germline gives CDR1 SNHLY, CDR2 FYNNEI. Trimming cost V 0 bases and J 0 bases, with 18 bases left between them. CDR3 region: CASSEALSVDASSYEQYF. The CDR3 DNA reads as TGTGCCAGCAGTGAAGCGCTCTCTGTTGACGCTAGCTCCTACGAGCAGTACTTC.

Details on this clonotype: Just one base apart from a much larger clone, this may be a read error. This sequence joins TRBV11-2 and TRBJ1-6; D is undetermined. The CDR3 covers 13 residues. CDR1 is SGHAT and CDR2 is FQNNGV in the germline V gene. The V gene lost 3 bases and the J gene lost 12 bases, with 12 bases spanning the gap. The CDR3: CASSFGQLLPLHF. In nucleotides, the CDR3 is TGTGCCAGCAGCTTTGGTCAGCTCCTACCCCTCCACTTT.

This clonotype was counted ten times or more. The rearrangement joins TRBV2 to TRBJ1-1, with D maybe TRBD1 (5 bases). The CDR3 covers 13 residues. Trimming left V 7 bases short and J 4 bases short, with 13 bases between. Germline values: CDR1 SNHLY, CDR2 FYNNEI. The CDR3 region has the DNA TGTGCCAGCACTCCCAGGGTGACCACTGAAGCTTTCTTT. This gives the protein CASTPRVTTEAFF. Looking up the rest from reference TRBV2 and TRBJ1-1 gives the full variable domain: EPEVTQTPSHQVTQMGQEVILRCVPISNHLYFYWYRQILGQKVEFLVSFYNNEISEKSEIFDDQFSVERPDGSNFTLKIRSTKLEDSAMYFCASTPRVTTEAFFGQGTRLTVV.

A note on this clonotype: A clone one base away is much larger, so this may be a read error. The rearrangement links TRBV12-3 or TRBV12-4 to TRBJ2-2; D unresolved. Trimming took off 5 bases at V and 1 base at J, with 11 bases between the two ends. This CDR3 spans 15 amino acids. The CDR3 DNA is TGTGCCAGCAGTCAACTTGACTTGAACACCGGGGAGCTGTTTTTT. Protein sequence: CASSQLDLNTGELFF.

This clonotype showed up just a few times. V and J are TRBV28 and TRBJ2-2, with 8 bases fitting TRBD2. CDR3 size: 14 residues. Losses at the gene ends were 8 bases for V and 3 bases for J; bases not matched to a gene: 5. The germline gives CDR1 MDHEN, CDR2 SYDVKM. CDR3 amino acids: CASSQRGYTGELFF. The CDR3 region has the DNA TGTGCCAGCTCCCAGCGGGGGTACACCGGGGAGCTGTTTTTT. Full variable domain (missing parts from reference TRBV28 and TRBJ2-2): DVKVTQSSRYLVKRTGEKVFLECVQDMDHENMFWYRQDPGLGLRLIYFSYDVKMKEKGDIPEGYSVSREKKERFSLILESASTNQTSMYLCASSQRGYTGELFFGEGSRLTVL.

Only a few counts were recorded for this clonotype. The V and J genes are TRBV7-6 and TRBJ2-3, with D possibly matching TRBD2 (6 bases). From germline, CDR1 is SGHVS and CDR2 FNYEAQ. Deletions cut 3 bases from V and 5 bases from J, with 15 bases between. This CDR3 spans 15 amino acids. CDR3 in DNA: TGTGCCAGCAGCTTGCCCGGGAGAGGTGGAGATACGCAGTATTTT. Encoded protein: CASSLPGRGGDTQYF.

The sample holds many counts of this clonotype. The chain combines TRBV12-3 or TRBV12-4 with TRBJ2-7; 10 nucleotides line up with TRBD2. J gave up 3 bases and V 6 bases, and 14 bases lay outside the gene matches. This CDR3 region has 17 residues. The CDR3 loop reads CASSRHSSGSGVYEQYF. Written as DNA, the CDR3 is TGTGCCAGCAGCCGCCACTCTAGCGGGAGTGGGGTCTACGAGCAGTACTTC.